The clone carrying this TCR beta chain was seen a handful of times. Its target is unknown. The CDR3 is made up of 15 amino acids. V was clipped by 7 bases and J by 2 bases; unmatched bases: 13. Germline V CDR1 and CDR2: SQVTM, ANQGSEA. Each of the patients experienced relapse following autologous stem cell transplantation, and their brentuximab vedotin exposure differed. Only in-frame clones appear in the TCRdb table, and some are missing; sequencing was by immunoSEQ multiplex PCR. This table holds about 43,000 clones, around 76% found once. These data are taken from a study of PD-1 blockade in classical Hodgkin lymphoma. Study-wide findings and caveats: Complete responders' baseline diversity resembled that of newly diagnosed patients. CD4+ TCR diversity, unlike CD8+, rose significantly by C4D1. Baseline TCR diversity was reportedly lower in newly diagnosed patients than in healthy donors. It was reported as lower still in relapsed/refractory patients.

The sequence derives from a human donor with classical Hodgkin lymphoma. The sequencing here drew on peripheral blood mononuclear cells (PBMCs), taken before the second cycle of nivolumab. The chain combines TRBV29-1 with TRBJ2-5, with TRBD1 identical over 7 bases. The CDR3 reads CSASSGTERQETQYF. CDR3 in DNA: TGCAGCGCAAGCTCCGGGACAGAGAGGCAAGAGACCCAGTACTTC.